The present T cell receptor beta chain was sequenced within a study of technical replicates of blood from several donors. Germline trimming cut 5 bases from V and 5 bases from J; bases unmatched to any gene: 5. This CDR3 is built from 13 residues. CDR1 and CDR2 (germline): ENHRY, SYGVKD. Libraries were prepared by immunoSEQ multiplex PCR; TCRdb keeps only in-frame clonotypes and omits some of them. The sample contains 65,000 to 90,000 clones, 70% to 90% of which appear only once. J is TRBJ2-5 and V is TRBV10-3; TRBD1 aligns across 7 bases. The receptor comes from a human donor in good health. Some clones in this sample may be carry-over from other donors' samples. Sequencing was performed on PBMCs. The chain's CDR3 is CAISYDRVETQYF. In DNA form, the CDR3 reads TGTGCCATCAGTTACGACAGGGTGGAGACCCAGTACTTC.